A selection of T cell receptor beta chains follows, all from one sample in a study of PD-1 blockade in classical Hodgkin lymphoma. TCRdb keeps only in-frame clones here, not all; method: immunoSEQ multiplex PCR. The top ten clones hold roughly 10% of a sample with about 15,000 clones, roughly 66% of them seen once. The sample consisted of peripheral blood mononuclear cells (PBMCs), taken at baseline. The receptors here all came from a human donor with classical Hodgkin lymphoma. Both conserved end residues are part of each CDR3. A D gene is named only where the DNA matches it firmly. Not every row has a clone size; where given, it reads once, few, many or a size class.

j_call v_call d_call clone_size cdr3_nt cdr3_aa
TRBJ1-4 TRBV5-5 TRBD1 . TGTGCCAGCAGCCTACCGGGACAGGGTCTAGGCAAACTGTTTTTT CASSLPGQGLGKLFF
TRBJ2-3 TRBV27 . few TGTGCCAGCAGTCTTCGGGTGGACTCTAGCACAGATACGCAGTATTTT CASSLRVDSSTDTQYF
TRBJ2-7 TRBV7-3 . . TGTGCCAGCAGCTGGGATGAATACGAGCAGTACTTC CASSWDEYEQYF
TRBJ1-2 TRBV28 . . TGTGCCAGCAGTATAACGGGCCGGATGGATAACTATGGCTACACCTTC CASSITGRMDNYGYTF
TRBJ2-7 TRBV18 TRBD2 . TGTGCCAGCTCACCATTCCAGCGGGAAGCCGAGCAGTACTTC CASSPFQREAEQYF
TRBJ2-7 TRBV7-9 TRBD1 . TGTGCCAGCAGCCAAGGGACAGGCCCCTACGAGCAGTACTTC CASSQGTGPYEQYF
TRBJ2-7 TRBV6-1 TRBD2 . TGTGCCAGCATGGTGGGAGGGAGCTCCTACGAGCAGTACTTC CASMVGGSSYEQYF
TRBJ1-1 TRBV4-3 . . TGCGCCAGCAGCCAAGGCCAGATGAACACTGAAGCTTTCTTT CASSQGQMNTEAFF
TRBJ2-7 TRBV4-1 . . TGCGCCAGCAGCCAAGACGGGACGTCTACCTACGAGCAGTACTTC CASSQDGTSTYEQYF
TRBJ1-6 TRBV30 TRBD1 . TGTGCCTGGAGTGTCCTGGGACAGGGTGATTCACCCCTCCACTTT CAWSVLGQGDSPLHF
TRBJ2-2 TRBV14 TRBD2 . TGTGCCAGCAGCCAAGCCCGGGACTACATCACCGGGGAGCTGTTTTTT CASSQARDYITGELFF
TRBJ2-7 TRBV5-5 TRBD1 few TGTGCCAGCAGCCCGGCGCAGGGGGACCACGAGCAGTACTTC CASSPAQGDHEQYF
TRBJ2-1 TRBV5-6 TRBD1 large TGTGCCAGCAGCTGGGGGACAGTGAATGAGCAGTTCTTC CASSWGTVNEQFF
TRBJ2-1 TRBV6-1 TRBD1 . TGTGTCAGCAGTGAGGGACAGGGGGCTTACGTGCGAAATGAGCAGTTCTTC CVSSEGQGAYVRNEQFF
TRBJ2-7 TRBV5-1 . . TGCGCCAGCAGCCTCCGGGTTAATTCCTACGAGCAGTACTTC CASSLRVNSYEQYF
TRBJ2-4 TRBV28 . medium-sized TGTGCCAGCAGTTTCGGGACTGTACTAGCCAAAAACATTCAGTACTTC CASSFGTVLAKNIQYF
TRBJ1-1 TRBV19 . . TGTGCCAGTAGTATGAGCGGGGTAAGCATGACTGAAGCTTTCTTT CASSMSGVSMTEAFF
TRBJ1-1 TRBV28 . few TGTGCCAGCAGTAGGACAGCGATACCGATTGAAGCTTTCTTT CASSRTAIPIEAFF
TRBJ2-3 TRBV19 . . TGTGCCAGTAAGTCGTGTCGCACAGATACGCAGTATTTT CASKSCRTDTQYF
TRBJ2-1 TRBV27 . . TGTGCCAGCAGTCGCAACCCGGGACTAGGGGGCTCCGAGCAGTTCTTC CASSRNPGLGGSEQFF
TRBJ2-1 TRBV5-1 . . TGCGCCAGCAGCTTTGCCGGGTTAGATGAGCAGTTCTTC CASSFAGLDEQFF
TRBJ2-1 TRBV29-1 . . TGCAGCGTTGAAGATCATCTCACGGGATACAATGAGCAGTTCTTC CSVEDHLTGYNEQFF
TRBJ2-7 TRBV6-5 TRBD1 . TGTGCCAGCAGTCTCGGGACAGCCCCCCTCGAGCAGTACTTC CASSLGTAPLEQYF
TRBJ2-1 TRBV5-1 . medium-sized TGCGCCAGCAGCTTGGGGGACGGCAAATACAATGAGCAGTTCTTC CASSLGDGKYNEQFF
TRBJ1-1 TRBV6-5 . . TGTGCCAGCTCACGGCTGAGGAACACTGAAGCTTTCTTT CASSRLRNTEAFF
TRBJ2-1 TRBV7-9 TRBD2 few TGTGCCAGCAGCCCAACTAGCGAATCCTACAATGAGCAGTTCTTC CASSPTSESYNEQFF
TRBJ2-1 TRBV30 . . TGTGCCTGGAGTGTGGGGCAGGGGATTGATGAGCAGTTCTTC CAWSVGQGIDEQFF
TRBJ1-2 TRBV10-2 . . TGCGCCAGCAGTGAGTCAGGGATCGGTGGCTACACCTTC CASSESGIGGYTF
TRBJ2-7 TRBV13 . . TGTGCCAGCAGCTTAGGCCTGAGCCTATACTCCTACGAGCAGTACTTC CASSLGLSLYSYEQYF
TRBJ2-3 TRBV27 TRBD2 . TGTGCCAGCAGTTTGGTTCGGGAGGCGGGAACAGATACGCAGTATTTT CASSLVREAGTDTQYF
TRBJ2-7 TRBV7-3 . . TGTGCCAGCAGCCCCACCGGGACTGGAACCTACGAGCAGTACTTC CASSPTGTGTYEQYF
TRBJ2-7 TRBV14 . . TGTGCCAGCAGCCCCCAGAGTTTCAACGAGCAGTACTTC CASSPQSFNEQYF
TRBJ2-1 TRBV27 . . TGTGCCAGCAGTTCACCTAATGAGCAGTTCTTC CASSSPNEQFF
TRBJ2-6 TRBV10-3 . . TGTGCCATCAGTGATTACGGGAGTGACTCTGGGGCCAACGTCCTGACTTTC CAISDYGSDSGANVLTF
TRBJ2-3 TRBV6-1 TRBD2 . TGTGCCAGCAGTGAACTAGCGGGAGCCACAGATACGCAGTATTTT CASSELAGATDTQYF
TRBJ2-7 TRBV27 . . TGTGCCAGCACCCCGGGACCAGCTTTATACGAGCAGTACTTC CASTPGPALYEQYF
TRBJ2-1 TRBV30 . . TGTGCCTGGAGTGGGAGAGCGTTCTCCTACAATGAGCAGTTCTTC CAWSGRAFSYNEQFF
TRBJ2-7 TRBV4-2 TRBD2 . TGTGCCAGCAGCCGGGGGACTAGCGGGAGTAGGGACGAGCAGTACTTC CASSRGTSGSRDEQYF
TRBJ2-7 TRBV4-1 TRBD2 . TGCGCCAGCAGCCAAGTGGGTAGCGGGAGGTACGAGCAGTACTTC CASSQVGSGRYEQYF
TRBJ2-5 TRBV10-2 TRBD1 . TGCGCCAGCAGTAGACAGGGCAAAGAGACCCAGTACTTC CASSRQGKETQYF
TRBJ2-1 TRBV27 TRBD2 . TGTGCCACCGGGGGGATCATCCACAATGAGCAGTTCTTC CATGGIIHNEQFF
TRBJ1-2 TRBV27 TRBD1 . TGTGCCAGCAGTTTATTGGGACAGACGAACTATGGCTACACCTTC CASSLLGQTNYGYTF
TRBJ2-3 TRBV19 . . TGTGCCAGTAGTATAGCGATGAGGGGGGCGGTCACGCAGTATTTT CASSIAMRGAVTQYF
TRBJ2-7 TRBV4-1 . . TGCGCCAGCAGCCAAGCTGAGGGGTGGGACGAGCAGTACTTC CASSQAEGWDEQYF
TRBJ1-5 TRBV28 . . TGTGCCAGCACCTTGACAAGGCTGGTCAATCAGCCCCAGCATTTT CASTLTRLVNQPQHF
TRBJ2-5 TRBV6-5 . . TGTGCCAGCAGAGACCCGTCAGAGACCCAGTACTTC CASRDPSETQYF
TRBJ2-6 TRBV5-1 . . TGCGCCAGCAGCCCGGGCTCTGGGGCCAACGTCCTGACTTTC CASSPGSGANVLTF
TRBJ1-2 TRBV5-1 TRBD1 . TGCGCCAGCAGCTTGACAGGGGCCGACTCCTCCTATGGCTACACCTTC CASSLTGADSSYGYTF
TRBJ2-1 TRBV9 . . TGTGCCAGCAGCGTAGAAGCGGTGAATGAGCAGTTCTTC CASSVEAVNEQFF
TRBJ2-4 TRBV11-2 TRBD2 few TGTGCCAGCAGCCCAGTAGCGGGAATAGCCAAAAACATTCAGTACTTC CASSPVAGIAKNIQYF
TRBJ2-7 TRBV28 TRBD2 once TGTGCCAGCAGTTTGGTAAGAGCGGGAGGTTTCACCTACGAGCAGTACTTC CASSLVRAGGFTYEQYF